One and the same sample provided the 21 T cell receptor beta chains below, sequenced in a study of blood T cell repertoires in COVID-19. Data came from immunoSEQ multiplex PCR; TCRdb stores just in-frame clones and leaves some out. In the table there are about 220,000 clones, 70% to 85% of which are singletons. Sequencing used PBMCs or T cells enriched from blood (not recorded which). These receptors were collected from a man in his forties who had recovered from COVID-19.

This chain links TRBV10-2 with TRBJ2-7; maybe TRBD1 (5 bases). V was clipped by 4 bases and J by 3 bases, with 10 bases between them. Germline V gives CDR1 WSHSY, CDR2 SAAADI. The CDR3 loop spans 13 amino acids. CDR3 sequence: CASSGGRNYEQYF. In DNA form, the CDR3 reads TGCGCCAGCAGTGGGGGCAGAAACTACGAGCAGTACTTC.

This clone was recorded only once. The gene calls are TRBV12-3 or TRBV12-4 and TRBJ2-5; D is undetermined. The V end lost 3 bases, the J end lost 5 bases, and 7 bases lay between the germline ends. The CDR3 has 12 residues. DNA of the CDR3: TGTGCCAGCAGTTTCTTACAGGAGACCCAGTACTTC. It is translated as CASSFLQETQYF.

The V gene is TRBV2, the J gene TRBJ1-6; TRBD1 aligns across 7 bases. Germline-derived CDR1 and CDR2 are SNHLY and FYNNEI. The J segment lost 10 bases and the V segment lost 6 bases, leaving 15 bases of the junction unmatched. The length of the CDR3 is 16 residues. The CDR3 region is CASRVRDRAVDSPLHF. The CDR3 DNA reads TGTGCCAGCAGAGTACGAGACAGGGCAGTTGACTCACCCCTCCACTTT.

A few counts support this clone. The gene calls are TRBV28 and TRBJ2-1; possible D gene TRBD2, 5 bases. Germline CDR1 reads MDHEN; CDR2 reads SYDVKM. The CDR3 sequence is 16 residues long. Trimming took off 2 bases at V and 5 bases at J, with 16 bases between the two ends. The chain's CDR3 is CASSLSGGLVHNEQFF. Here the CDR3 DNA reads TGTGCCAGCAGTTTAAGCGGCGGGTTGGTCCACAATGAGCAGTTCTTC.

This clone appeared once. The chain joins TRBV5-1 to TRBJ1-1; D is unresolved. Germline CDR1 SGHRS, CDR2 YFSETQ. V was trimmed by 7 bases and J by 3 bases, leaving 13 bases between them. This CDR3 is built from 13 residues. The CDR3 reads CASQLVWDTEAFF. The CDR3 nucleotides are TGCGCCAGCCAACTAGTGTGGGACACTGAAGCTTTCTTT.

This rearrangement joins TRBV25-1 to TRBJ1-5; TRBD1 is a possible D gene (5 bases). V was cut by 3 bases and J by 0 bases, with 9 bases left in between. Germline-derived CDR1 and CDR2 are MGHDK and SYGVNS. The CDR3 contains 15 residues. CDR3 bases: TGTGCCAGCAGTGATCAGGGATATAGCAATCAGCCCCAGCATTTT. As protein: CASSDQGYSNQPQHF.

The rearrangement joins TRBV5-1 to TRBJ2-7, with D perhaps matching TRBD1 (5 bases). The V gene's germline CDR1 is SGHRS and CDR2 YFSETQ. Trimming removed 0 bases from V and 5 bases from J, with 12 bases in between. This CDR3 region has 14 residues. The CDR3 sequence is CASSLAGRAHEQYF. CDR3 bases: TGCGCCAGCAGCTTGGCAGGCAGGGCCCACGAGCAGTACTTC.

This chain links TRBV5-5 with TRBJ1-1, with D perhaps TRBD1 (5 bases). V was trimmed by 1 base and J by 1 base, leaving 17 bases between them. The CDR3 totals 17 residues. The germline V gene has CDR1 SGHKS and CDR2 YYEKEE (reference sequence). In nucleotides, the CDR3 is TGTGCCAGCAGCTTGCTTGCGGTCCGGCAGGGGAACACTGAAGCTTTCTTT. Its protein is CASSLLAVRQGNTEAFF. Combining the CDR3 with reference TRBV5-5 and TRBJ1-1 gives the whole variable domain DAGVTQSPTHLIKTRGQQVTLRCSPISGHKSVSWYQQVLGQGPQFIFQYYEKEERGRGNFPDRFSARQFPNYSSELNVNALLLGDSALYLCASSLLAVRQGNTEAFFGQGTRLTVV.

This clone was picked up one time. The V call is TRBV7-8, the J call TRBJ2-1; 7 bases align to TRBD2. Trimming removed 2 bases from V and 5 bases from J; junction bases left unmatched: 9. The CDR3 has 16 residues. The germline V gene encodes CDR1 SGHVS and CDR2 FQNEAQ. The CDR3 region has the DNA TGTGCCAGCAGCTTACGGTCGGGAGGATGGGACAATGAGCAGTTCTTC. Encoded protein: CASSLRSGGWDNEQFF.

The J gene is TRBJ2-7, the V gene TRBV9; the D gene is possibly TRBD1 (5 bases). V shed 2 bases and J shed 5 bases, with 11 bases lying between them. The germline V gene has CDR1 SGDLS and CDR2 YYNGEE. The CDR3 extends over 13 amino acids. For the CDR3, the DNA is TGTGCCAGCAGCGTCGACAGTGCAGACGAGCAGTACTTC. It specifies CASSVDSADEQYF.

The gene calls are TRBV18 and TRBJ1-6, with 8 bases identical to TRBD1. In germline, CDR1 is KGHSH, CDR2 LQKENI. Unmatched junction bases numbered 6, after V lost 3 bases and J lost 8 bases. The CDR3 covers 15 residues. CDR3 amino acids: CASSPDRAQYSPLHF. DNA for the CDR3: TGTGCCAGCTCACCGGACAGGGCGCAGTATTCACCCCTCCACTTT.

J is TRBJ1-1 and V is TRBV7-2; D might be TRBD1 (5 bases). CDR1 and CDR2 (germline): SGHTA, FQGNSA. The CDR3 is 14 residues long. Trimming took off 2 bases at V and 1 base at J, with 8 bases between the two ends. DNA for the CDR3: TGTGCCAGCAGCTTAAGCGGGGGGAACACTGAAGCTTTCTTT. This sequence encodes CASSLSGGNTEAFF.

This CDR3 reads CASSAPPVRGEGGTQYF. The CDR3, as DNA: TGTGCCAGCAGTGCACCCCCGGTACGGGGGGAGGGAGGGACCCAGTACTTC. This chain connects TRBV25-1 to TRBJ2-5, with 7 bases lining up with TRBD2. This CDR3 has 17 residues. Germline CDR1 is MGHDK and CDR2 is SYGVNS. V was clipped by 4 bases and J by 7 bases; unmatched bases: 18.

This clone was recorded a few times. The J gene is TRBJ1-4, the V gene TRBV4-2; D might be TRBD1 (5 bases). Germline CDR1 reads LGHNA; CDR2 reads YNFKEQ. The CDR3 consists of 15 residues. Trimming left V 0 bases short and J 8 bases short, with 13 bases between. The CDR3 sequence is CASSQDPQGGEKLFF. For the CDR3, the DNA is TGTGCCAGCAGCCAAGATCCCCAGGGCGGAGAAAAACTGTTTTTT.

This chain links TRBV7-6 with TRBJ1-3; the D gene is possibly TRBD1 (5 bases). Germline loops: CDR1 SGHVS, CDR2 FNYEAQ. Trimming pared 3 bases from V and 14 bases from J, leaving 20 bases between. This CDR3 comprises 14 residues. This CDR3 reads CASSFEQVGVRLYF. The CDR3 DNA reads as TGTGCCAGCAGCTTCGAACAGGTTGGGGTGAGGCTATATTTT.

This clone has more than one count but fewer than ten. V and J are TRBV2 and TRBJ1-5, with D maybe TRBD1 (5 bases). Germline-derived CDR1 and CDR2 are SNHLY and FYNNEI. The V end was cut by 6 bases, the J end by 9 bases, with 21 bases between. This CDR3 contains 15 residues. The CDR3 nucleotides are TGTGCCAGCAGCGCTGCCCAACGGGGGGGTACGCCCCAGCATTTT. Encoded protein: CASSAAQRGGTPQHF.

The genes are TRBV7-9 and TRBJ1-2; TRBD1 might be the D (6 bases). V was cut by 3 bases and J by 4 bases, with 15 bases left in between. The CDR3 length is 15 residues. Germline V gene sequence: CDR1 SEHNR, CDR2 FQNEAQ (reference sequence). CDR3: CASSFASRGVYGYTF. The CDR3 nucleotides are TGTGCCAGCAGCTTCGCCAGCAGGGGTGTCTATGGCTACACCTTC.

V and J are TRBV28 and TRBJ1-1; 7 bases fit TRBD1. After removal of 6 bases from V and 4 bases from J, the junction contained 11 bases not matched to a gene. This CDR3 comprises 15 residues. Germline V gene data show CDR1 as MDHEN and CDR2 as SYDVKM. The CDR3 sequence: CASRDSQGPVTEAFF. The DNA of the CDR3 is TGTGCCAGCAGGGATTCACAGGGGCCCGTCACTGAAGCTTTCTTT.

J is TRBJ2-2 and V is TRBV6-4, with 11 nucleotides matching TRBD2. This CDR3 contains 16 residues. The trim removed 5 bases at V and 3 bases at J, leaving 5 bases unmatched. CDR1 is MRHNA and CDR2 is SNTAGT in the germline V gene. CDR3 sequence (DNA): TGTGCCAGCAGTCGGATAGCGGGAGGGGACACCGGGGAGCTGTTTTTT. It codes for CASSRIAGGDTGELFF.

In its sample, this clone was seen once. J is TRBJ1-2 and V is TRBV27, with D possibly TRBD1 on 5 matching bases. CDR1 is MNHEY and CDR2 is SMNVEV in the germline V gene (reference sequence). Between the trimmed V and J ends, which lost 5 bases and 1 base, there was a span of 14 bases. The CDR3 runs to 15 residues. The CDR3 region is CASSDPRQGNYGYTF. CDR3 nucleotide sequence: TGTGCCAGCAGTGACCCGCGGCAGGGTAACTATGGCTACACCTTC.

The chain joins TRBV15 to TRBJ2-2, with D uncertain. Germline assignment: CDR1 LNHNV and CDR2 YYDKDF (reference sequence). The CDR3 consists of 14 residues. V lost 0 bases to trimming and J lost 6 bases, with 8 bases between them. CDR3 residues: CATSRDPLAGELFF. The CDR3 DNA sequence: TGTGCCACCAGCAGAGATCCCCTCGCCGGGGAGCTGTTTTTT.